This T cell receptor (beta chain) is from a study of cytomegalovirus exposure and HLA in healthy donors. Whole-study findings and limits: A later analysis reportedly found that, within productive TCRs, an Asian-associated ancestry cluster had fewer N-insertions than the mean observed across the roughly 630 donors.

Primers for the PCR totalled 60 Vbeta and 13 Jbeta. Measured with immunoSEQ multiplex PCR; TCRdb has only the in-frame clones, and not every one. The repertoire consists of about 120,000 clones, with roughly two thirds occurring once and the leading ten covering roughly 1.5%. Of note for this clone: The antigen remains unidentified. This sample includes further DNA sequences coding for the same CDR3.

The sample comprised PBMCs. The sequence was collected from a man between 25 and 39 years old in good health and CMV-seropositive.

The CDR3 loop is CASSVEGNTEAFF. In DNA form, the CDR3 reads TGTGCCAGCAGTGTAGAGGGGAACACTGAAGCTTTCTTT. J is TRBJ1-1 and V is TRBV2; the D is unclear. The V end was cut by 4 bases, the J end by 1 base, with 7 bases between. CDR3 length: 13 residues. Germline assignment: CDR1 SNHLY and CDR2 FYNNEI.